One and the same sample provided the 28 T cell receptor beta chains below, sequenced in a study of shared clonotypes between healthy human individuals. The repertoire was sequenced with immunoSEQ multiplex PCR; TCRdb's copy has only in-frame clones and lacks some. The table lists some 1.5 million clones, around 98% of them singletons. The sequencing sample was made of naive CD4+ T cells sorted from blood. Indicated subset: CD45RA+ positively selected. These receptor sequences come from a man in his thirties or forties in good health.

The CDR3 is CASRLASGSDTQYF. Written as DNA, the CDR3 is TGTGCCAGCAGGCTGGCTAGCGGGAGTGATACGCAGTATTTT. The chain employs TRBV6-4 and TRBJ2-3, with TRBD2 identical over 10 bases. Per germline, CDR1 MRHNA and CDR2 SNTAGT. There are 14 residues in the CDR3. J lost 6 bases, V lost 6 bases, and 6 bases had no gene match.

The chain carries TRBV18 and TRBJ2-1; 11 nucleotides agree with TRBD1. Germline trimming cut 4 bases from V and 5 bases from J; bases unmatched to any gene: 10. The CDR3 covers 17 residues. CDR1 and CDR2 (germline): KGHSH, LQKENI. The DNA for the CDR3 is TGTGCCAGCTCACGGGAAGAGGGACAGGGGGGAAACAATGAGCAGTTCTTC. This translates into CASSREEGQGGNNEQFF.

The chain links TRBV15 to TRBJ2-2; 14 bases map to TRBD2. The CDR3 covers 19 residues. CDR1 is LNHNV and CDR2 is YYDKDF in the germline V gene (reference sequence). After removal of 1 base from V and 4 bases from J, the junction contained 8 bases not matched to a gene. CDR3 sequence (DNA): TGTGCCACCAGCAGAGTTGTAGGGACTAGCGGGAGCACCACCGGGGAGCTGTTTTTT. Residues: CATSRVVGTSGSTTGELFF.

The CDR3 coding sequence is TGTGCCAGCGGACAGGGAAATAGCAATCAGCCCCAGCATTTT. It yields the protein CASGQGNSNQPQHF. This sequence joins TRBV18 and TRBJ1-5; 8 positions agree with TRBD1. V was pared by 8 bases and J by 0 bases, with 3 bases of the junction left unmatched. Germline V gene data show CDR1 as KGHSH and CDR2 as LQKENI. The CDR3 is 14 amino acids.

The J gene is TRBJ2-1, the V gene TRBV9, with no clear D. Per the germline V gene, CDR1 is SGDLS and CDR2 is YYNGEE. This CDR3 spans 17 amino acids. V was trimmed by 0 bases and J by 0 bases, leaving 13 bases between them. The CDR3 bases are TGTGCCAGCAGCGTAGCTCCCGCGGATAGCTCCTACAATGAGCAGTTCTTC. As protein: CASSVAPADSSYNEQFF.

The genes are TRBV5-1 and TRBJ2-3; 11 bases are a match to TRBD2. V lost 4 bases, J lost 7 bases, and 20 bases stayed unmatched. There are 19 residues in the CDR3. The V gene's germline CDR1 is SGHRS and CDR2 YFSETQ. The CDR3 nucleotides read TGCGCCAGCAGCCTGGACGGCACCCGTACTAGCGGGAGAATGAATACGCAGTATTTT. Amino acids: CASSLDGTRTSGRMNTQYF.

The chain couples TRBV9 to TRBJ2-2; TRBD2 matches at 14 bases. This CDR3 comprises 19 residues. Germline V gives CDR1 SGDLS, CDR2 YYNGEE. V lost 4 bases to trimming and J lost 3 bases; unmatched junction nucleotides: 11. The CDR3 loop reads CASSPGLAGENRDTGELFF. The DNA for the CDR3 is TGTGCCAGCAGCCCGGGACTAGCGGGAGAGAATAGGGACACCGGGGAGCTGTTTTTT.

The CDR3 sequence is CASSFSSGSSEQYF. CDR3 DNA: TGTGCCAGCAGCTTTTCTAGCGGGTCCTCGGAGCAGTACTTC. The chain has TRBV7-2 and TRBJ2-7, with 8 positions matching TRBD2. Germline V gene sequence: CDR1 SGHTA, CDR2 FQGNSA. The CDR3 runs to 14 residues. V lost 3 bases to trimming and J lost 7 bases; unmatched junction nucleotides: 8.

The gene calls are TRBV5-4 and TRBJ1-2; TRBD1 matches at 8 bases. The V and J ends lost 5 bases and 3 bases, in that order; junction bases with no gene match: 6. Per the germline V gene, CDR1 is SGHNT and CDR2 is YYREEE (reference sequence). The CDR3 sequence is 14 residues long. CDR3: CASRLTGDDYGYTF. The CDR3 DNA follows: TGTGCCAGCAGACTGACAGGGGATGACTATGGCTACACCTTC.

This chain connects TRBV5-1 to TRBJ2-5, with 7 bases fitting TRBD2. This CDR3 is built from 15 residues. Germline assignment: CDR1 SGHRS and CDR2 YFSETQ. J was trimmed by 3 bases and V by 1 base; bases with no gene match: 6. CDR3 region: CASSLTGRVEETQYF. In nucleotides, the CDR3 is TGCGCCAGCAGCTTGACGGGGAGGGTGGAAGAGACCCAGTACTTC.

The genes are TRBV7-2 and TRBJ2-7; D is tentatively TRBD1 or TRBD2 (5 bases each). Germline CDR1 reads SGHTA; CDR2 reads FQGNSA. The CDR3 extends over 16 amino acids. Trimming took off 1 base at V and 4 bases at J, with 17 bases between the two ends. CDR3 residues: CASSLGGREVWYEQYF. CDR3 bases: TGTGCCAGCAGCTTAGGGGGACGGGAAGTATGGTACGAGCAGTACTTC.

The genes are TRBV5-1 and TRBJ2-7; 8 nucleotides align to TRBD2. CDR1 and CDR2 from the germline V gene are SGHRS and YFSETQ. CDR3 length: 17 amino acids. Germline trimming cut 0 bases from V and 4 bases from J; bases unmatched to any gene: 12. The CDR3 bases are TGCGCCAGCAGCTTGGAAGCAGGAGCGGGAGTAGGATACGAGCAGTACTTC. This translates into CASSLEAGAGVGYEQYF.

The chain employs TRBV11-2 and TRBJ1-4; TRBD1 matches at 10 bases. Germline-derived CDR1 and CDR2 are SGHAT and FQNNGV. Trimming cost V 5 bases and J 7 bases; bases outside gene matches: 7. CDR3 length: 15 residues. The CDR3 is CASSPRDRGFEKLFF. The CDR3 DNA is TGTGCCAGCAGCCCTCGGGACAGGGGATTTGAAAAACTGTTTTTT. Together with reference TRBV11-2 and TRBJ1-4, the CDR3 gives the full variable domain: EAGVAQSPRYKIIEKRQSVAFWCNPISGHATLYWYQQILGQGPKLLIQFQNNGVVDDSQLPKDRFSAERLKGVDSTLKIQPAKLEDSAVYLCASSPRDRGFEKLFFGSGTQLSVL.

CDR3 DNA sequence: TGTGCCAGTAGTATGCTAGCGGGAGTGCAATACGAGCAGTACTTC. Translating it yields CASSMLAGVQYEQYF. The chain is built from TRBV19 and TRBJ2-7, with 10 positions matching TRBD2. The CDR3 runs 15 residues. Germline V gene sequence: CDR1 LNHDA, CDR2 SQIVND (reference sequence). V was pared by 3 bases and J by 4 bases, with 6 bases of the junction left unmatched.

The chain combines TRBV11-2 with TRBJ1-5; D is ambiguous. With 4 bases removed from V and 3 bases from J, the gap between germline ends came to 13 bases. The length of the CDR3 is 15 residues. The germline CDR1 and CDR2 sequences are SGHAT and FQNNGV. The CDR3 spells CASSSLRENNQPQHF. CDR3 sequence (DNA): TGTGCCAGCAGCTCGCTCCGGGAAAACAATCAGCCCCAGCATTTT.

The rearrangement uses TRBV10-3 and TRBJ2-5; 8 bases are shared with TRBD1. V dropped 5 bases and J dropped 4; count of bases not matched to a gene: 6. The CDR3 is 14 amino acids. CDR1 and CDR2 (germline): ENHRY, SYGVKD. DNA for the CDR3: TGTGCCATCAGTTGGACAGGGCAGGGAGAGACCCAGTACTTC. It encodes CAISWTGQGETQYF.

V and J are TRBV30 and TRBJ2-1; 7 positions agree with TRBD2. Trimming took 2 bases from V and 6 from J; bases not matched to a gene: 10. This CDR3 has 15 residues. CDR1 GTSNPN and CDR2 SVGIG come from the germline V gene (reference sequence). CDR3 amino acids: CAWSPQAGFVNEQFF. CDR3 coding DNA: TGTGCCTGGAGTCCCCAAGCGGGGTTCGTCAATGAGCAGTTCTTC.

The chain has TRBV5-1 and TRBJ1-1, with TRBD1 identical over 7 bases. Trimming at V came to 4 bases and at J to 4 bases, leaving 10 bases not matched to a gene. This CDR3 contains 15 residues. Germline-derived CDR1 and CDR2 are SGHRS and YFSETQ. CDR3 region: CASSPDRVGGTEAFF. The CDR3, as DNA: TGCGCCAGCAGCCCTGACAGGGTAGGGGGCACTGAAGCTTTCTTT.

This chain joins TRBV2 and TRBJ2-4, with D tentatively TRBD1 (6 bases). This CDR3 region has 15 residues. V lost 1 base, J lost 0 bases, and 7 bases lay in between. From germline, CDR1 is SNHLY and CDR2 FYNNEI. DNA for the CDR3: TGTGCCAGCAGTGAAGACAGGGCAGCCAAAAACATTCAGTACTTC. It yields the protein CASSEDRAAKNIQYF. Full variable domain (outside the CDR3, taken from reference TRBV2 and TRBJ2-4): EPEVTQTPSHQVTQMGQEVILRCVPISNHLYFYWYRQILGQKVEFLVSFYNNEISEKSEIFDDQFSVERPDGSNFTLKIRSTKLEDSAMYFCASSEDRAAKNIQYFGAGTRLSVL.

The chain carries TRBV29-1 and TRBJ2-1; 9 nucleotides align to TRBD2. CDR1 and CDR2 (germline): SQVTM, ANQGSEA. Germline trimming cut 4 bases from V and 3 bases from J; bases unmatched to any gene: 4. The CDR3 sequence is 14 residues long. CDR3 sequence: CSVATSGVYNEQFF. The CDR3, as DNA: TGCAGCGTTGCGACTAGCGGAGTCTACAATGAGCAGTTCTTC.

This rearrangement joins TRBV7-6 to TRBJ2-1; D gene unclear. CDR3 length: 11 amino acids. Germline lookup yields CDR1 SGHVS and CDR2 FNYEAQ. V was cut by 2 bases and J by 7 bases, with 3 bases left in between. The CDR3 DNA is TGTGCCAGCAGCTTATTTAATGAGCAGTTCTTC. Protein: CASSLFNEQFF. Complete variable domain (other parts from reference TRBV7-6 and TRBJ2-1): GAGVSQSPRYKVTKRGQDVALRCDPISGHVSLYWYRQALGQGPEFLTYFNYEAQQDKSGLPNDRFSAERPEGSISTLTIQRTEQRDSAMYRCASSLFNEQFFGPGTRLTVL.

In DNA form, the CDR3 reads TGTGCCATCAGTGAGTTTGGCAGCTCTGGAAACACCATATATTTT. Protein product: CAISEFGSSGNTIYF. This sequence joins TRBV10-3 and TRBJ1-3; D unresolved. Germline lookup yields CDR1 ENHRY and CDR2 SYGVKD. CDR3 length equals 15 residues. Trimming took off 1 base at V and 0 bases at J, with 7 bases between the two ends.

The rearrangement joins TRBV7-8 to TRBJ2-4; TRBD2 agrees at 13 bases. After removal of 0 bases from V and 1 base from J, the junction contained 9 bases not matched to a gene. The germline CDR1 and CDR2 sequences are SGHVS and FQNEAQ. The CDR3 spans 20 residues. CDR3 region: CASSLAITSGRASAKNIQYF. CDR3 in DNA: TGTGCCAGCAGCTTAGCCATTACTAGCGGGAGGGCCTCGGCCAAAAACATTCAGTACTTC.

V and J are TRBV7-9 and TRBJ2-2; perhaps TRBD1 as D (6 bases). V shed 5 bases and J shed 2 bases, with 18 bases lying between them. The V gene's germline CDR1 is SEHNR and CDR2 FQNEAQ (reference sequence). There are 17 residues in the CDR3. CDR3 residues: CASSRRAGQPNTGELFF. CDR3 bases: TGTGCCAGCAGCCGCAGAGCCGGACAGCCCAACACCGGGGAGCTGTTTTTT.

CDR3 DNA: TGCGCCAGCAGCTTGGTGGGCGGGGATCCTCTACGGTTCTTC. Encoded protein: CASSLVGGDPLRFF. The rearrangement links TRBV5-1 to TRBJ2-1; a possible D gene is TRBD2 (6 bases). The CDR3 is made up of 14 amino acids. CDR1 and CDR2 from the germline V gene are SGHRS and YFSETQ. The V end was cut by 0 bases, the J end by 15 bases, with 19 bases between.

This chain uses TRBV10-3 with TRBJ1-3; D is perhaps TRBD1 (6 bases). Germline CDR1 reads ENHRY; CDR2 reads SYGVKD. This CDR3 region has 14 residues. Trimming took off 0 bases at V and 6 bases at J, with 9 bases between the two ends. CDR3 sequence (DNA): TGTGCCATCAGTGAGTCTCGACAGGCAAACACCATATATTTT. This translates into CAISESRQANTIYF.

In this sample, this clone turned up once. This chain joins TRBV28 and TRBJ1-2; D unresolved. The CDR3 is 14 amino acids. Trimming removed 2 bases from V and 8 bases from J, with 15 bases in between. Germline V gene lookup returns CDR1 MDHEN and CDR2 SYDVKM. The CDR3 DNA reads as TGTGCCAGCAGTTTAGAGGGCGCCGTGAGGGGCTACACCTTC. Amino acids: CASSLEGAVRGYTF.

Note on this clone: This sample also contains other DNA sequences that code for the same CDR3. The gene calls are TRBV5-1 and TRBJ1-1; D ambiguous. Trimming left V 6 bases short and J 4 bases short, with 13 bases between. The germline V gene encodes CDR1 SGHRS and CDR2 YFSETQ. This CDR3 spans 13 amino acids. CDR3 DNA: TGCGCCAGCAAAGGGAATGAAGGCACTGAAGCTTTCTTT. Translating gives CASKGNEGTEAFF.